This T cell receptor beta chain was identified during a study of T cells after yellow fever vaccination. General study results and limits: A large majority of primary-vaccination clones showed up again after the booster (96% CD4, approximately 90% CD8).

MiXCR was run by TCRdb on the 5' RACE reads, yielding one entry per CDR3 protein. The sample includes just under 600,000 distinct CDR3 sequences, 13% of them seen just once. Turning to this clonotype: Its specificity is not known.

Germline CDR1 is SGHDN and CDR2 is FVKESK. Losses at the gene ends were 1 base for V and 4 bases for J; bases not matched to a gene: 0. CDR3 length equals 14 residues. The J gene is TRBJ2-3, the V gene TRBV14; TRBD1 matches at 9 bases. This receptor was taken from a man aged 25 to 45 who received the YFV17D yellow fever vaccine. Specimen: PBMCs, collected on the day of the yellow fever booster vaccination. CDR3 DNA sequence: TGTGCCAGCAGCCAAGGACAGGGGGCAGATACGCAGTATTTT. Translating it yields CASSQGQGADTQYF.